This T cell receptor beta chain derives from a study of shared clonotypes between healthy human individuals. Overall study: Aged 18 to 49, the donors were a couple of women and a few men.

Cells designated naive CD8 were CD45RO-negative and were positively selected for CCR7, with terminally differentiated effector memory CD45RA+ cells excluded. Overall study findings and caveats: Generally, estimated richness proved larger in naive subsets than it did in memory subsets.

With 3 bases removed from V and 4 bases from J, the gap between germline ends came to 6 bases. Germline CDR1 reads SGHTA; CDR2 reads FQGTGA. This CDR3 has 13 amino acids. Assay used: immunoSEQ multiplex PCR; TCRdb lists only in-frame clones, some missing. The data contain almost 700,000 clones, 90% to 95% of them singletons. This clone was seen a few times. What it recognizes is unknown. What was sequenced was naive CD8+ T cells sorted from blood. The receptor was isolated from a man aged 25-45 years in good health. This sequence joins TRBV7-3 and TRBJ2-2; D call uncertain. CDR3 protein: CASSFGTTGELFF. As DNA, the CDR3 is TGTGCCAGCAGCTTCGGAACCACCGGGGAGCTGTTTTTT.